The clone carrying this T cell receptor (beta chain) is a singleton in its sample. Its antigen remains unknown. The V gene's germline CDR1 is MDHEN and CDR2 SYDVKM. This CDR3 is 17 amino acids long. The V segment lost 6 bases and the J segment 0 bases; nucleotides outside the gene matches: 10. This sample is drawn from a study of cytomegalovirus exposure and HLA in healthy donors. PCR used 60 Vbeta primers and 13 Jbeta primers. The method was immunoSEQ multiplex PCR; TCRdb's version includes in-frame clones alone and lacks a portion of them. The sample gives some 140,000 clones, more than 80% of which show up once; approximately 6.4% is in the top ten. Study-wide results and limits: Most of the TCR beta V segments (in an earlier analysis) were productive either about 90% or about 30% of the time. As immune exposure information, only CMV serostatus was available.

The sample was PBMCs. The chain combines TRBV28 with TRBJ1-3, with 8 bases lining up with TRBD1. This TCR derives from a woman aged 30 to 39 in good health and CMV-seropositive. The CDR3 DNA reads TGTGCCAGCAGCACACCGGGACAGGTGATCTCTGGAAACACCATATATTTT. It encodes CASSTPGQVISGNTIYF.